One sample yielded the 24 T cell receptor beta chains listed below, sequenced in a study of CXCR3-negative and CXCR3-positive naive CD8 T cells (dated by TCRdb to about 2019). Summary of the overall study and its limitations: TRB CDR3s from CXCR3-positive naive cells showed higher hydrophobicity (lower Kidera factor 4), lower energy, and higher strength and volume indices than CXCR3-negative naive cells.

TCRdb lists the instrument as NextSeq 550. The Human TCR Profiling Kit (MiLaboratory) was used to make UMI-labeled 5' RACE TRB cDNA libraries. TCRdb reprocessed the public reads and reports one entry per CDR3 protein sequence, without DNA. The sample table gives over 70,000 distinct CDR3 sequences. The top ten hold under 0.95% of the sample. No antigens are known for them. The sample consisted of naive CXCR3+ CD8+ T cells from blood. The cell subset or site label on this specimen signifies: CD45RO-CCR7+CD27+CD95- naive CD8+ T cells expressing CXCR3 (TNR3+). These receptors were collected from a human donor in good health. Some clones in this sample may be carry-over from other donors' samples.

V gene TRBV27 combines with J gene TRBJ2-5. The CDR3 length is 15 residues. Germline V lookup: CDR1 MNHEY, CDR2 SMNVEV (reference sequence). CDR3 sequence: CASSSQDTPAGTQYF.

The chain carries TRBV7-6 and TRBJ1-2; the TCRdb D gene call, TRBD1, has no DNA to confirm it. CDR1 is SGHVS, CDR2 FNYEAQ, per germline. The CDR3 is made up of 16 amino acids. Here the CDR3 reads CASSLVPGGAGYGYTF.

The chain recombines TRBV29-1 with TRBJ2-3; TCRdb designates TRBD2, a call that cannot be tested without DNA. The CDR3 spans 15 residues. Germline values: CDR1 SQVTM, CDR2 ANQGSEA. CDR3 sequence: CSGILAGGGTDTQYF.

V gene TRBV7-8 combines with J gene TRBJ2-1; without DNA, the TCRdb call of TRBD1 cannot be checked. This CDR3 spans 14 amino acids. Germline CDR1 and CDR2: SGHVS and FQNEAQ. The CDR3 loop is CASSVQGAYDEQFF.

V is TRBV21-1 and J is TRBJ1-6; absent DNA, TCRdb's TRBD1 call cannot be checked. TRBV21-1 is labeled a pseudogene. This CDR3 has 17 residues. CDR3 in amino acids: CASSIQGVLGSNSPLHF.

This chain connects TRBV29-1 to TRBJ1-1; TCRdb gives TRBD1 as the D gene, but with no DNA this cannot be confirmed. This CDR3 contains 12 residues. Germline V lookup: CDR1 SQVTM, CDR2 ANQGSEA. The CDR3 sequence: CSVAPGSTEAFF.

The chain combines TRBV29-1 with TRBJ2-1; the D gene TCRdb calls, TRBD1, cannot be checked with no DNA. The germline V gene has CDR1 SQVTM and CDR2 ANQGSEA. This CDR3 has 12 residues. The CDR3 loop reads CSVEPGTGDEFF.

The chain couples TRBV12-3 or TRBV12-4 to TRBJ2-3; without DNA, the TCRdb call of TRBD1 cannot be checked. This CDR3 has 13 amino acids. The CDR3 reads CASSFFPPDTQYF.

V and J are TRBV4-2 and TRBJ2-1; without DNA, the TCRdb call of TRBD1 cannot be checked. Germline assignment: CDR1 LGHNA and CDR2 YNFKEQ. This CDR3 is built from 13 residues. The CDR3 reads CASSPEGQGEQFF.

The gene calls are TRBV10-3 and TRBJ2-7. Germline V gene lookup returns CDR1 ENHRY and CDR2 SYGVKD. This CDR3 is 12 amino acids long. CDR3: CAISESGSFQYF.

This chain connects TRBV28 to TRBJ2-7; as DNA is missing, the TRBD2 call by TCRdb cannot be tested. CDR1 and CDR2 (germline): MDHEN, SYDVKM. This CDR3 is 15 amino acids long. The CDR3 here is CASSIGTKSASEQYF.

The chain joins TRBV4-3 to TRBJ2-7; TCRdb reports TRBD1, a call that lacks DNA to check it against. CDR3 length: 14 residues. Germline V gives CDR1 LGHNA, CDR2 YSLEER. CDR3 residues: CASSQDPGAYEQYF.

The chain links TRBV19 to TRBJ2-7; TCRdb calls TRBD1, which cannot be checked without DNA. The CDR3 length is 14 residues. Germline CDR1 LNHDA, CDR2 SQIVND (reference sequence). CDR3 region: CASSIGTPAYEQYF.

This CDR3 is CASSPSLSGGTDTQYF. The chain links TRBV13 to TRBJ2-3; TCRdb's D gene call, TRBD2, goes unchecked for lack of DNA. The CDR3 is 16 residues long. Germline-derived CDR1 and CDR2 are PRHDT and FYEKMQ (reference sequence).

The rearrangement joins TRBV6-2 or TRBV6-3 to TRBJ2-3. CDR1 and CDR2 (germline): MNHEY, SVGEGT. CDR3 length: 11 residues. CDR3 region: CASSYWGTQYF.

This sequence joins TRBV12-3 or TRBV12-4 and TRBJ2-6. The CDR3 is made up of 15 amino acids. The CDR3: CASGLINSGANVLTF.

The chain uses TRBV20-1 and TRBJ1-6; with no DNA, the TCRdb D assignment of TRBD1 cannot be verified. Looked up from germline, CDR1 is DFQATT and CDR2 is SNEGSKA (reference sequence). CDR3 length: 18 residues. The CDR3 sequence: CSATPGTGLSPYNSPLHF.

V and J are TRBV7-9 and TRBJ2-7; TCRdb's D gene call, TRBD1, goes unchecked for lack of DNA. The CDR3 totals 14 residues. The V gene's germline CDR1 is SEHNR and CDR2 FQNEAQ (reference sequence). CDR3 loop: CASTNPGTSYEQYF.

V is TRBV7-6 and J is TRBJ2-1; TCRdb gives TRBD1 as the D gene, but with no DNA this cannot be confirmed. The germline V gene encodes CDR1 SGHVS and CDR2 FNYEAQ. This CDR3 is 15 amino acids long. The CDR3: CASSRGQGWGNEQFF.

The gene calls are TRBV27 and TRBJ2-1; TCRdb's D call of TRBD2 is untestable without DNA. Germline CDR1 reads MNHEY; CDR2 reads SMNVEV (reference sequence). CDR3 size: 15 residues. CDR3 sequence: CASSLSRGGNNEQFF.

V usage is TRBV25-1 and J usage is TRBJ1-6. CDR3 size: 18 residues. Germline V CDR1 and CDR2: MGHDK, SYGVNS. This chain's CDR3 is CASSEYFEAGTIGSPLHF.

The V and J genes are TRBV29-1 and TRBJ2-3; TCRdb proposes TRBD1, but this gene call is untestable without DNA. CDR1 and CDR2 (germline): SQVTM, ANQGSEA. This CDR3 spans 15 amino acids. CDR3 region: CSVETVELRLDTQYF.

CDR3 protein: CSVQGGILNYEQYF. J is TRBJ2-7 and V is TRBV29-1; TCRdb selects TRBD2, and the lack of DNA leaves this call unchecked. Germline loops: CDR1 SQVTM, CDR2 ANQGSEA. The CDR3 sequence is 14 residues long.

This chain uses TRBV6-2 or TRBV6-3 with TRBJ2-2. There are 13 residues in the CDR3. Per germline, CDR1 MNHEY and CDR2 SVGEGT. This chain's CDR3 is CASTYSDTGELFF.